This T cell receptor (beta chain) was captured by sequencing in a study of CD8 T cells in ankylosing spondylitis. Points from the study as a whole: The authors reported significant enrichment of disease-linked clones in matched ankylosing spondylitis synovial fluid. What seemed typical of ankylosing spondylitis blood was a TCR beta motif built from eight highly homologous variants. Researchers report that disease-linked clones proved CD8+ and relatively rare in peripheral blood. Reports of some motif variants in reactive arthritis synovial fluid and blood predate this one.

CDR3 size: 11 residues. From germline, CDR1 is DFQATT and CDR2 SNEGSKA (reference sequence). Quantitative 5'-RACE with molecular barcodes was used to make the TCR beta libraries. TCRdb reprocessed the 5' RACE reads via MiXCR and lists one record per CDR3 protein. The sample lists 330,000 or so distinct CDR3 sequences, 6.5% to 10% seen once, with roughly 14% in the top ten. Many counts were recorded for this clonotype. The antigen remains undetermined. The germline gene is not matched at one end of the junction; a read error may be the cause. Sample: blood, either unsorted or a sorted T cell fraction (not recorded which). The chain uses TRBV20-1 and TRBJ2-1, with a tentative D call TRBD2 (5 bases). This TCR was sampled from a male donor with ankylosing spondylitis. The CDR3 DNA sequence: TGCAGTGCTAGAGATCTATGGGAGATGGTCTTC. Protein sequence: CSARDLWEMVF.